A selection of T cell receptor beta chains follows, all from one sample in a study of T cells in Graves' hyperthyroidism and ophthalmopathy. TCRdb reanalysed the multiplex PCR reads using MiXCR and keeps one entry per CDR3 protein. Among hundreds of thousands of distinct CDR3 sequences listed, around 19% were seen once. The sample consisted of blood. Source of these receptors: a woman in her fifties or sixties with Graves' hyperthyroidism that later progressed to Graves' ophthalmopathy. The CDR3 runs from the conserved cysteine through the conserved F or W. D genes are given only for firm matches. Where a row states a size, it is once, few, many or the class of an expanded clone; other rows omit it.

D	size	V	J	CDR3	DNA
NA	once	TRBV9	TRBJ1-3	CASGTPKSRNTIYF	TGTGCCAGCGGAACCCCAAAGTCGCGAAACACCATATATTTT
TRBD1	many	TRBV27	TRBJ2-3	CASSLLGQVVTDTQYF	TGTGCCAGCAGTTTATTGGGACAGGTGGTCACAGATACGCAGTATTTT
NA	NA	TRBV15	TRBJ1-5	CATSSGRPGAQPQHF	TGTGCCACCAGCAGTGGACGGCCGGGGGCCCAGCCCCAGCATTTT
NA	few	TRBV12-3/TRBV12-4	TRBJ2-6	CASSQSGSGANVLTF	TGTGCCAGCAGTCAATCAGGCTCTGGGGCCAACGTCCTGACTTTC
NA	NA	TRBV29-1	TRBJ1-1	CSVGSSRVLSTEAFF	TGCAGCGTTGGTTCTTCCAGGGTTTTGAGCACTGAAGCTTTCTTT
TRBD1	few	TRBV12-3/TRBV12-4	TRBJ2-4	CASRGTGAKNIQYF	TGTGCCAGCAGGGGGACAGGCGCCAAAAACATTCAGTACTTC
TRBD2	many	TRBV6-1	TRBJ2-1	CASSGFTSGGVLELVQFF	TGTGCCAGCAGTGGTTTTACTAGCGGGGGGGTGCTTGAGTTGGTGCAGTTCTTC
TRBD1	NA	TRBV5-6	TRBJ1-2	CASSLGSGQVYYGYTF	TGTGCCAGCAGCTTGGGGTCGGGACAGGTTTACTATGGCTACACCTTC
NA	NA	TRBV27	TRBJ1-4	CASGIQATNEKLFF	TGTGCCAGCGGTATACAGGCAACTAATGAAAAACTGTTTTTT
NA	NA	TRBV28	TRBJ1-2	CASSRKGYTF	TGTGCCAGCAGCCGGAAGGGCTACACCTTC
NA	few	TRBV14	TRBJ1-1	CASSQQTGSEAFF	TGTGCCAGCAGCCAACAAACAGGGTCTGAAGCTTTCTTT
NA	NA	TRBV7-9	TRBJ1-4	CASPGLDEKLFF	TGTGCCAGCCCAGGGCTGGATGAAAAACTGTTTTTT
NA	NA	TRBV29-1	TRBJ2-1	CSAPGTWNEQFF	TGCAGCGCCCCCGGGACTTGGAATGAGCAGTTCTTC
TRBD2	few	TRBV11-2	TRBJ2-2	CASSLTSGIGELFF	TGTGCCAGCAGCTTGACTAGCGGAATCGGGGAGCTGTTTTTT
TRBD1	few	TRBV19	TRBJ2-2	CASIGAPPGQGIGELFF	TGTGCCAGTATAGGGGCCCCCCCGGGACAGGGAATCGGGGAGCTGTTTTTT
NA	many	TRBV10-3	TRBJ1-1	CAISPTGTLNTEAFF	TGTGCCATCTCGCCAACCGGGACACTGAACACTGAAGCTTTCTTT
NA	NA	TRBV12-3/TRBV12-4	TRBJ1-4	CASSLQGIANEKLFF	TGTGCCAGCAGCTTACAGGGAATCGCTAATGAAAAACTGTTTTTT
NA	few	TRBV4-1	TRBJ1-1	CASSGNRWGNTEAFF	TGCGCCAGCAGCGGTAACAGGTGGGGGAACACTGAAGCTTTCTTT
TRBD1	NA	TRBV5-1	TRBJ2-1	CASGNLGTELSQQFF	TGCGCCAGCGGTAACCTCGGGACAGAACTATCCCAGCAGTTCTTC
NA	NA	TRBV12-3/TRBV12-4	TRBJ1-2	CASSLMGLNYGYTF	TGTGCCAGCAGTTTAATGGGCCTTAACTATGGCTACACCTTC
NA	many	TRBV2	TRBJ2-1	CASSEALGDSSYNEQFF	TGTGCCAGCAGTGAAGCGCTAGGTGACAGCTCCTACAATGAGCAGTTCTTC
TRBD1	few	TRBV19	TRBJ2-2	CASSIGTGNTGELFF	TGTGCCAGTAGTATAGGGACAGGGAACACCGGGGAGCTGTTTTTT
NA	few	TRBV5-1	TRBJ2-2	CASSLPYGSGTGELFF	TGCGCCAGCAGCTTGCCTTATGGGTCAGGGACCGGGGAGCTGTTTTTT
TRBD2	many	TRBV7-9	TRBJ2-3	CASSLQTSGEADTQYF	TGTGCCAGCAGCTTGCAGACTAGCGGGGAAGCAGATACGCAGTATTTT
TRBD1	once	TRBV7-6	TRBJ1-2	CASSYHRGKVTLYGYTF	TGTGCCAGCAGCTACCACAGGGGGAAAGTCACCCTCTATGGCTACACCTTC
TRBD2	NA	TRBV15	TRBJ2-5	CATSTLWDSPGGETQYF	TGTGCCACCAGCACCCTATGGGACTCCCCGGGGGGGGAGACCCAGTACTTC
NA	few	TRBV7-8	TRBJ2-7	CASSLASASGEQYF	TGTGCCAGCAGCTTAGCGAGCGCCTCCGGGGAGCAGTACTTC
TRBD2	many	TRBV20-1	TRBJ2-5	CSARRTSGAIQETQYF	TGCAGTGCTAGGCGGACTAGCGGGGCGATCCAAGAGACCCAGTACTTC
TRBD1	many	TRBV18	TRBJ2-7	CASSLPGQDGVRGYEQYF	TGTGCCAGCTCACTCCCGGGACAGGACGGGGTTAGGGGCTACGAGCAGTACTTC
NA	many	TRBV7-8	TRBJ1-5	CASSLSTMDGVGNQPQHF	TGTGCCAGCAGCTTAAGCACGATGGACGGCGTGGGCAATCAGCCCCAGCATTTT
NA	few	TRBV18	TRBJ2-2	CASSPSAGIRRELFF	TGTGCCAGCTCACCATCCGCAGGAATAAGGAGGGAGCTGTTTTTT
TRBD2	many	TRBV12-3/TRBV12-4	TRBJ2-3	CASSYVSGGVDTQYF	TGTGCCAGCAGTTATGTAAGCGGGGGGGTTGATACGCAGTATTTT